This TCR beta chain was sequenced in a study of cytomegalovirus exposure and HLA in healthy donors. Study outcomes and limitations: Most likely, a cluster of highly shared sequence variants arose as a sequencing artifact. The study recorded around 160 TCR beta chains that were cytomegalovirus-associated. Later work showed greater clonal expansion in HLA-associated TCR beta chains than in equally common others.

This CDR3 contains 13 residues. The V end was cut by 6 bases, the J end by 6 bases, with 12 bases between. The germline V gene has CDR1 MNHEY and CDR2 SMNVEV (reference sequence). Remarks on this clone: The antigen remains unidentified.

13 Jbeta primers and 60 Vbeta primers were used for the PCR. Sequenced by immunoSEQ multiplex PCR; TCRdb stores in-frame clones only, minus some. The data show approximately 92,000 clones, approximately 70% seen once. The TCR comes from a man in his fifties in good health and CMV-seronegative. The source material was PBMCs. The chain joins TRBV27 to TRBJ2-4, with a possible D match to TRBD1 (6 bases). CDR3 in amino acids: CASSGQLPNIQYF. The CDR3 DNA reads as TGTGCCAGCAGCGGACAGCTGCCAAACATTCAGTACTTC.